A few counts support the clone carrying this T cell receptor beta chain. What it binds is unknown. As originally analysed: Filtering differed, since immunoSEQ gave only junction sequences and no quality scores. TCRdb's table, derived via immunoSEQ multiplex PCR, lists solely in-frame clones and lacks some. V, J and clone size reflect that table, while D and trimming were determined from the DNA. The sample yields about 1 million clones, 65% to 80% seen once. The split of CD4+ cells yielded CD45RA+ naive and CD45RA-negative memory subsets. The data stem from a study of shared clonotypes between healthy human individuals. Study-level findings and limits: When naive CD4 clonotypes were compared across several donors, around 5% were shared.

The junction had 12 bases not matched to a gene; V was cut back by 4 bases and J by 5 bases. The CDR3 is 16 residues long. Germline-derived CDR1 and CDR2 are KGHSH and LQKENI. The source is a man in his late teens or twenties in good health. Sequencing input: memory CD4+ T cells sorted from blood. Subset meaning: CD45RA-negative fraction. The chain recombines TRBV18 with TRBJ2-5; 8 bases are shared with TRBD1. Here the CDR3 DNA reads TGTGCCAGCTCACGGGGATTCGGGACAGGAGGGGAGACCCAGTACTTC. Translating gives CASSRGFGTGGETQYF.